This T cell receptor beta chain came from a study of blood T cell repertoires in COVID-19. Study information: The origin of the acute and convalescent COVID-19 samples was the United States, Italy and Spain. Sources were T cells, B-cell-depleted T cells, or PBMCs; the material itself was cDNA or gDNA.

Unmatched junction bases numbered 11, after V lost 5 bases and J lost 10 bases. Looked up from germline, CDR1 is MNHEY and CDR2 is SMNVEV (reference sequence). The CDR3 sequence is 15 residues long. Assay: immunoSEQ multiplex PCR; the TCRdb copy retains only in-frame clones and omits some. The table records roughly 240,000 clones, 80% to 90% of them present only once. Study members were between 18 and 89 years old and lived in 20 to 30 US regions. This receptor was obtained from a woman aged 25 to 39 with acute COVID-19. The sequenced sample consisted of PBMCs or T cells enriched from blood (not recorded which). This sequence joins TRBV27 and TRBJ1-6, with 7 bases that match TRBD1. The CDR3 loop is CASSPQTGSGSPLHF. As DNA, the CDR3 is TGTGCCAGCAGTCCACAGACAGGGTCAGGGTCACCCCTCCACTTT.